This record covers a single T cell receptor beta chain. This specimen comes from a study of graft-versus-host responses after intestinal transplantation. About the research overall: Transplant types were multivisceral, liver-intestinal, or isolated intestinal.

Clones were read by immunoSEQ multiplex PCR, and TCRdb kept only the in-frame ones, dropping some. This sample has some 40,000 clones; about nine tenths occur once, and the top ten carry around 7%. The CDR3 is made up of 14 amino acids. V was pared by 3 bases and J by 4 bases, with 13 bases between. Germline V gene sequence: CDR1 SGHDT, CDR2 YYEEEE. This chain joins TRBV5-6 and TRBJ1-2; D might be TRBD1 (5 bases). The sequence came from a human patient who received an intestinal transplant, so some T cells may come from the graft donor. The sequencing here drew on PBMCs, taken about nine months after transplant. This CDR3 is CASSSGGMGYGYTF. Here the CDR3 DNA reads TGTGCCAGCAGCTCCGGGGGAATGGGCTATGGCTACACCTTC.